This T cell receptor (beta chain) was retrieved from a study of blood T cell repertoires in COVID-19. Profiled with immunoSEQ multiplex PCR; TCRdb holds only in-frame clones, not every one. The data show tens of thousands of clones, over 70% seen once. The receptor was derived from a woman in her forties or fifties with active or convalescent COVID-19. The material sequenced was peripheral blood.

In DNA, the CDR3 is TGCGCCAGCAGCTTGGACAGGGGGAACACCGGGGAGCTGTTTTTT. Residues: CASSLDRGNTGELFF. The rearrangement links TRBV5-1 to TRBJ2-2, with 7 bases identical to TRBD1. This CDR3 contains 15 residues. Germline V CDR1 and CDR2: SGHRS, YFSETQ. V was clipped by 0 bases and J by 1 base; unmatched bases: 0.